One and the same sample provided the 20 T cell receptor beta chains below, sequenced in a study of CD8 T cells in Susac syndrome (dated by TCRdb to about 2019). The library relied on the immunoSEQ multiplex PCR assay. RNA was extracted with the RNeasy kit and about 0.5 to 1 ug was reverse transcribed using random hexamers. TCRdb trimmed the raw reads at Q25, called clones with MiXCR and kept productive beta chains. Identical CDR3 protein sequences are pooled into one entry, listed with their most common genes and DNA. This sample gives some 180,000 distinct CDR3 sequences in total; 85% to 95% of them show up just once. The ten largest clonotypes hold 0.099% of the sample. Sequencing used CD4+ T cells from PBMCs. Receptor source: a human donor with Susac syndrome.

The chain links TRBV12-3 or TRBV12-4 to TRBJ1-1; weak D call: TRBD1 (6 bases). The ends were cut back, 8 bases at V and 1 base at J, with 14 bases in the middle. This CDR3 has 14 residues. CDR3 amino acids: CASGPPDRNTEAFF. CDR3 nucleotides: TGTGCCAGCGGACCTCCGGACAGGAACACTGAAGCTTTCTTT.

This rearrangement joins TRBV12-3 or TRBV12-4 to TRBJ1-4; D remains unclear. V shed 5 bases and J shed 6 bases, with 10 bases lying between them. CDR3 length equals 13 residues. The CDR3 DNA sequence: TGTGCCAGCAGTCCAGAAGTGGATGAAAAACTGTTTTTT. Protein sequence: CASSPEVDEKLFF.

This chain links TRBV5-1 with TRBJ2-7; D gene uncertain. The germline V gene has CDR1 SGHRS and CDR2 YFSETQ. The CDR3 length is 15 residues. Trimming took off 1 base at V and 0 bases at J, with 11 bases between the two ends. The CDR3 sequence is CASSLWSASSYEQYF. CDR3 nucleotides: TGCGCCAGCAGCTTGTGGTCAGCGAGCTCCTACGAGCAGTACTTC.

The CDR3 DNA follows: TGTGCCAGCAGTTACGGGTCGACGGCTGAAGCTTTCTTT. It translates to CASSYGSTAEAFF. The genes are TRBV12-3 or TRBV12-4 and TRBJ1-1; D gene uncertain. The CDR3 has 13 residues. The V gene lost 4 bases and the J gene lost 6 bases, with 12 bases spanning the gap.

A single count supports this clonotype. The chain is built from TRBV20-1 and TRBJ2-1; no firm D call. CDR3 size: 12 residues. Looked up from germline, CDR1 is DFQATT and CDR2 is SNEGSKA (reference sequence). V lost 3 bases to trimming and J lost 7 bases, with 10 bases between them. The CDR3 reads CSASLTYNEQFF. For the CDR3, the DNA is TGCAGTGCTAGTCTGACGTATAATGAGCAGTTCTTC.

J is TRBJ2-3 and V is TRBV30; the match to TRBD2 covers 10 bases. The germline gives CDR1 GTSNPN, CDR2 SVGIG (reference sequence). The J segment lost 5 bases and the V segment lost 5 bases, leaving 7 bases of the junction unmatched. The CDR3 has 14 residues. CDR3 amino acids: CAWFLAGVGDTQYF. CDR3 in DNA: TGTGCCTGGTTCCTAGCGGGAGTCGGAGATACGCAGTATTTT. The full variable domain, completed using reference TRBV30 and TRBJ2-3, is SQTIHQWPATLVQPVGSPLSLECTVEGTSNPNLYWYRQAAGRGLQLLFYSVGIGQISSEVPQNLSASRPQDRQFILSSKKLLLSDSGFYLCAWFLAGVGDTQYFGPGTRLTVL.

This chain uses TRBV9 with TRBJ2-2; D is unclear. V was clipped by 0 bases and J by 2 bases, with 8 bases between them. Germline assignment: CDR1 SGDLS and CDR2 YYNGEE. This CDR3 spans 15 amino acids. Here the CDR3 DNA reads TGTGCCAGCAGCGTAGTTTCGGTTAACACCGGGGAGCTGTTTTTT. It encodes CASSVVSVNTGELFF.

V is TRBV4-2 and J is TRBJ2-3; D tentatively reads TRBD1 or TRBD2 (5 bases each). Trimming pared 1 base from V and 2 bases from J, leaving 13 bases between. Germline V gene sequence: CDR1 LGHNA, CDR2 YNFKEQ. CDR3 size: 16 residues. This CDR3 is CASSQVWGTNTDTQYF. The DNA for the CDR3 is TGTGCCAGCAGCCAAGTGTGGGGGACCAACACAGATACGCAGTATTTT.

The CDR3 loop is CASSETSGANVLTF. Here the CDR3 DNA reads TGTGCCAGCAGCGAAACCTCTGGGGCCAACGTCCTGACTTTC. The J gene is TRBJ2-6, the V gene TRBV9; D is ambiguous. With 3 bases removed from V and 0 bases from J, the gap between germline ends came to 4 bases. The CDR3 totals 14 residues. Germline lookup yields CDR1 SGDLS and CDR2 YYNGEE.

The CDR3 region is CASSIDREEKLFF. As DNA, the CDR3 is TGTGCCAGTAGTATAGATCGGGAAGAAAAACTGTTTTTT. The chain carries TRBV19 and TRBJ1-4, with D unresolved. The CDR3 contains 13 residues. From germline, CDR1 is LNHDA and CDR2 SQIVND (reference sequence). Trimming left V 0 bases short and J 8 bases short, with 7 bases between.

This clonotype appeared once. This chain uses TRBV5-1 with TRBJ1-6; unclear D gene. In germline, CDR1 is SGHRS, CDR2 YFSETQ. The V end was cut by 0 bases, the J end by 9 bases, with 13 bases between. The CDR3 is 15 residues long. CDR3 coding DNA: TGCGCCAGCAGCTTGGCCTCGAACTTGCTTTCACCCCTCCACTTT. Its translation: CASSLASNLLSPLHF.

The chain has TRBV2 and TRBJ1-1, with 12 nucleotides matching TRBD1. The CDR3 length is 15 residues. CDR1 and CDR2 (germline): SNHLY, FYNNEI. Trimming removed 11 bases from V and 3 bases from J; junction bases left unmatched: 10. In DNA form, the CDR3 reads TGTGCCTGCACCGGGACAGGGGGCTTTTACACTGAAGCTTTCTTT. It yields the protein CACTGTGGFYTEAFF. Full variable domain (missing parts from reference TRBV2 and TRBJ1-1): EPEVTQTPSHQVTQMGQEVILRCVPISNHLYFYWYRQILGQKVEFLVSFYNNEISEKSEIFDDQFSVERPDGSNFTLKIRSTKLEDSAMYFCACTGTGGFYTEAFFGQGTRLTVV.

J is TRBJ2-4 and V is TRBV5-1, with D perhaps TRBD1 (6 bases). There are 18 residues in the CDR3. V shed 7 bases and J shed 2 bases, with 25 bases lying between them. Germline lookup yields CDR1 SGHRS and CDR2 YFSETQ. The CDR3 DNA sequence: TGCGCCAGCTCTTATAACAGGACAGCTGGGTTGCCCAAAAACATTCAGTACTTC. As protein: CASSYNRTAGLPKNIQYF.

Only one count was recorded for this clonotype. For the CDR3, the DNA is TGCAGTGCCACCTCCGGGACAGGGACCTCTGGGTATGGCTACACCTTC. The encoded protein is CSATSGTGTSGYGYTF. The rearrangement uses TRBV20-1 and TRBJ1-2; TRBD1 aligns across 9 bases. Trimming at V came to 6 bases and at J to 5 bases, leaving 16 bases not matched to a gene. The CDR3 contains 16 residues. Germline-derived CDR1 and CDR2 are DFQATT and SNEGSKA (reference sequence).

CDR3 in DNA: TGTGCCACCAGCAGAGATGGGGGGAGTAAGGACATTCAGTACTTC. Its translation is CATSRDGGSKDIQYF. This chain links TRBV15 with TRBJ2-4; D possibly corresponds to TRBD2 (6 bases). This CDR3 is built from 15 residues. Germline CDR1 reads LNHNV; CDR2 reads YYDKDF (reference sequence). V lost 0 bases, J lost 8 bases, and 14 bases lay in between.

In this sample, this clonotype turned up once. This chain uses TRBV29-1 with TRBJ2-2; TRBD1 agrees at 11 bases. From germline, CDR1 is SQVTM and CDR2 ANQGSEA. Trimming removed 6 bases from V and 1 base from J; junction bases left unmatched: 7. The CDR3 runs to 16 residues. In DNA, the CDR3 is TGCAGCGTCCGTGGACAGGGGGCAGGGAACACCGGGGAGCTGTTTTTT. The encoded protein is CSVRGQGAGNTGELFF.

The V call is TRBV7-6, the J call TRBJ2-5; D possibly corresponds to TRBD1 (5 bases). Germline-derived CDR1 and CDR2 are SGHVS and FNYEAQ. The CDR3 consists of 14 residues. The V and J ends lost 2 bases and 1 base respectively, with 8 bases between them. Written as DNA, the CDR3 is TGTGCCAGCAGCTTACTAGGGGCCCAAGAGACCCAGTACTTC. Residues: CASSLLGAQETQYF.

The V and J genes are TRBV28 and TRBJ1-5; no clear D gene. The CDR3 is 14 amino acids. Germline CDR1 and CDR2: MDHEN and SYDVKM. Trimming removed 3 bases at V and 3 bases at J, with 9 bases between. The CDR3 sequence: CASSFGSPNQPQHF. In nucleotides, the CDR3 is TGTGCCAGCAGTTTTGGAAGTCCCAATCAGCCCCAGCATTTT.

The chain joins TRBV7-9 to TRBJ2-6; 10 bases fit TRBD1. Germline loops: CDR1 SEHNR, CDR2 FQNEAQ (reference sequence). This CDR3 has 19 residues. V was pared by 0 bases and J by 0 bases, with 5 bases of the junction left unmatched. CDR3 protein: CASSLASWTGGSGANVLTF. CDR3 coding DNA: TGTGCCAGCAGCTTAGCATCCTGGACAGGGGGCTCTGGGGCCAACGTCCTGACTTTC.

This chain links TRBV5-1 with TRBJ1-1; D might be TRBD1 (5 bases). This CDR3 contains 14 residues. V was trimmed by 0 bases and J by 8 bases, leaving 14 bases between them. Germline CDR1 SGHRS, CDR2 YFSETQ. The CDR3 DNA follows: TGCGCCAGCAGCTTGGCCGTCCTCGGGGGGGAAGCTTTCTTT. Encoded protein: CASSLAVLGGEAFF.